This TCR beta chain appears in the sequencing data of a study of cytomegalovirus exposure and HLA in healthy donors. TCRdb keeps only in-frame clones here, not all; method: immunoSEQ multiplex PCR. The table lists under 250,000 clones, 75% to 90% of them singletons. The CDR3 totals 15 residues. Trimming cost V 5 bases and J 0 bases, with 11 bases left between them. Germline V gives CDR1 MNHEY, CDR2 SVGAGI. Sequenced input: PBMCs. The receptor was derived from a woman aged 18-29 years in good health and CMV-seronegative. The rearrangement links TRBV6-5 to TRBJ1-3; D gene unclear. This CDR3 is CASSGGTSSGNTIYF. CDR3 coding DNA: TGTGCCAGCAGTGGAGGAACAAGCTCTGGAAACACCATATATTTT.